This TCR beta chain was sequenced during a study of graft-versus-host responses after intestinal transplantation. Only a few counts were recorded for this clone. Germline CDR1 reads KGHSH; CDR2 reads LQKENI. CDR3 length equals 16 residues. The ends lost 6 bases at V and 7 bases at J; junction bases unmatched: 12. Some clones are missing from TCRdb's copy, which holds only in-frame ones; the method was immunoSEQ multiplex PCR. The sample has about 8,600 clones, 31% seen once. Sample: alloreactive CD4+ T cells from a mixed lymphocyte reaction culture, taken before intestinal transplant. Subset meaning: CFSE-low proliferating T cells sorted from approximately 6-day pre-transplant mixed lymphocyte reaction (GvH or HvG direction). This sequence was found in a human patient who received an intestinal transplant. The chain combines TRBV18 with TRBJ1-5, with TRBD1 matching over 10 bases. The CDR3 loop is CASSLLGQGIIQPQHF. The CDR3 nucleotides read TGTGCCAGCTCCTTGTTGGGACAGGGGATAATCCAGCCCCAGCATTTT.